These 11 T cell receptor beta chains were all obtained from the same sample, sequenced in a study of blood T cell repertoires in COVID-19. Sequenced by immunoSEQ multiplex PCR; TCRdb stores in-frame clones only, minus some. The profile shows over 200,000 clones, about 90% of them singletons. Sequencing was performed on PBMCs or T cells enriched from blood (not recorded which). The receptors were gathered from a young woman with acute COVID-19.

This rearrangement joins TRBV18 to TRBJ1-3; 7 bases map to TRBD1. The CDR3 has 16 residues. Trimming cost V 0 bases and J 0 bases; bases outside gene matches: 2. The germline CDR1 and CDR2 sequences are KGHSH and LQKENI. CDR3 coding DNA: TGTGCCAGCTCACCACCGGACAGGATCTCTGGAAACACCATATATTTT. Its translation: CASSPPDRISGNTIYF. The whole variable domain, filled in from reference TRBV18 and TRBJ1-3, reads NAGVMQNPRHLVRRRGQEARLRCSPMKGHSHVYWYRQLPEEGLKFMVYLQKENIIDESGMPKERFSAEFPKEGPSILRIQQVVRGDSAAYFCASSPPDRISGNTIYFGEGSWLTVV.

The chain is built from TRBV28 and TRBJ1-4; 7 positions agree with TRBD1. J was trimmed by 1 base and V by 4 bases; bases with no gene match: 9. The CDR3 contains 17 residues. Per germline, CDR1 MDHEN and CDR2 SYDVKM. As DNA, the CDR3 is TGTGCCAGCAGTTCCGGGACAGACAGAAGAACTAATGAAAAACTGTTTTTT. Translating it yields CASSSGTDRRTNEKLFF.

This clone was seen a handful of times. The chain is built from TRBV5-1 and TRBJ2-1; TRBD1 matches at 9 bases. V was clipped by 0 bases and J by 5 bases; unmatched bases: 3. Per germline, CDR1 SGHRS and CDR2 YFSETQ. The length of the CDR3 is 15 residues. As DNA, the CDR3 is TGCGCCAGCAGCTTGGGGAGACAGGGGGACAATGAGCAGTTCTTC. This translates into CASSLGRQGDNEQFF. The variable domain in full, completed from reference TRBV5-1 and TRBJ2-1, reads KAGVTQTPRYLIKTRGQQVTLSCSPISGHRSVSWYQQTPGQGLQFLFEYFSETQRNKGNFPGRFSGRQFSNSRSEMNVSTLELGDSALYLCASSLGRQGDNEQFFGPGTRLTVL.

The gene calls are TRBV5-6 and TRBJ1-4, with D unresolved. V lost 6 bases and J lost 2, with 14 bases in between. The germline CDR1 and CDR2 sequences are SGHDT and YYEEEE. The length of the CDR3 is 15 residues. The CDR3 nucleotides are TGTGCCAGCACCCAATCAGTGGCTACTAATGAAAAACTGTTTTTT. Protein: CASTQSVATNEKLFF.

This chain uses TRBV19 with TRBJ1-6; TRBD1 matches 8 bases. Germline loops: CDR1 LNHDA, CDR2 SQIVND (reference sequence). V gave up 4 bases and J gave up 6 bases; unmatched junction bases: 11. The CDR3 covers 17 residues. The CDR3: CASSKPRDRLGNSPLHF. The DNA of the CDR3 is TGTGCCAGTAGTAAACCTCGGGACAGGCTCGGTAATTCACCCCTCCACTTT.

The chain carries TRBV18 and TRBJ1-5; D is unresolved. Per germline, CDR1 KGHSH and CDR2 LQKENI. The germline V and J ends were trimmed by 3 bases and 0 bases, with 6 bases remaining between them. The CDR3 has 14 amino acids. The CDR3 nucleotides are TGTGCCAGCTCACCCGGGTATAGCAATCAGCCCCAGCATTTT. Translated, it gives CASSPGYSNQPQHF. Full variable domain (missing parts from reference TRBV18 and TRBJ1-5): NAGVMQNPRHLVRRRGQEARLRCSPMKGHSHVYWYRQLPEEGLKFMVYLQKENIIDESGMPKERFSAEFPKEGPSILRIQQVVRGDSAAYFCASSPGYSNQPQHFGDGTRLSIL.

The chain carries TRBV15 and TRBJ2-7; D ambiguous. CDR3 length: 12 amino acids. The germline CDR1 and CDR2 sequences are LNHNV and YYDKDF (reference sequence). The ends were cut back, 0 bases at V and 4 bases at J, with 4 bases in the middle. CDR3 DNA: TGTGCCACCAGCAGAGATCGGTACGAGCAGTACTTC. This gives the protein CATSRDRYEQYF.

The rearrangement links TRBV6-2 or TRBV6-3 to TRBJ1-5; no reliable D call. Germline V gene sequence: CDR1 MNHEY, CDR2 SVGEGT. Trimming shortened V by 4 bases and J by 5 bases, and 6 bases separated the two germline ends. CDR3 length: 12 amino acids. CDR3 bases: TGTGCCAGCAGTTCATACTATCAGCCCCAGCATTTT. Encoded protein: CASSSYYQPQHF.

In nucleotides, the CDR3 is TGTGCCAGCAGCTTCGGGCAGGGGGTGGCCGCGGGTGAGCAGTACTTC. As protein: CASSFGQGVAAGEQYF. The chain is built from TRBV5-5 and TRBJ2-7; 7 nucleotides align to TRBD1. J lost 7 bases, V lost 2 bases, and 15 bases had no gene match. Germline V lookup: CDR1 SGHKS, CDR2 YYEKEE (reference sequence). The CDR3 spans 16 residues.

The chain carries TRBV28 and TRBJ1-2; the D gene is possibly TRBD1 (5 bases). Germline-derived CDR1 and CDR2 are MDHEN and SYDVKM. With 4 bases removed from V and 5 bases from J, the gap between germline ends came to 17 bases. The CDR3 is 15 residues long. The CDR3: CASSSPSGVVYGYTF. As DNA, the CDR3 is TGTGCCAGCAGTTCACCCTCGGGGGTAGTTTATGGCTACACCTTC.

The V call is TRBV12-3 or TRBV12-4, the J call TRBJ1-1; D is unclear. CDR3 size: 13 residues. Trimming removed 2 bases at V and 4 bases at J, with 8 bases between. The CDR3 coding sequence is TGTGCCAGCAGTTTACCGGGGAGCACTGAAGCTTTCTTT. It translates to CASSLPGSTEAFF.